The following is a T cell receptor (beta chain) sequence with its context. Trimming took 7 bases from V and 7 from J; bases not matched to a gene: 6. The V gene's germline CDR1 is SGHTA and CDR2 FQGNSA. The CDR3 length is 14 residues. Original handling: Estimated nucleated cell counts came from reference gene primer amplification. The data were produced by immunoSEQ multiplex PCR, yet TCRdb's version contains in-frame clones alone and is incomplete. V and J calls and clone size are as listed in that table; D and trimming were resolved from the DNA. The sample has roughly 95,000 clones; roughly 86% are singletons. This entry comes from a study of blood T cell repertoires in COVID-19. Looking at the study overall: The United States, Italy and Spain supplied acute and convalescent COVID-19 samples. Nucleic acid was either cDNA or gDNA, and it came from T cells, B-cell-depleted T cells, or PBMCs.

The source is a man aged 45-65 years with active or convalescent COVID-19. The chain is built from TRBV7-2 and TRBJ2-1; 11 bases match TRBD1. The sequencing input was peripheral blood. The CDR3 nucleotides are TGTGCCAGCAACGTAGGGACAGGGGGAAATGAGCAGTTCTTC. This codes for CASNVGTGGNEQFF.